This entry concerns a single TCR beta chain. The target antigen is unknown. The sample originates from a study of shared clonotypes between healthy human individuals. About the study: Used for every donor were three CD4 naive, three CD4 memory, two CD8 naive and one CD8 memory plate. Study-wide findings and caveats: Sequencing depth was expected to influence donor clonotype sharing. Naive subsets, compared against memory subsets, generally had larger estimated richness values.

Naive CD8 isolation took CD45RO-negative cells positively selected for CCR7 and excluded terminally differentiated effector memory CD45RA+ cells. Nashville, Tennessee was home to all donors, who were Caucasian adults. Sequencing was performed with immunoSEQ multiplex PCR; in TCRdb, only in-frame clones are kept and a portion is missing. The data contain about 1.9 million clones, about 93% of them singletons. The CDR3 runs to 15 residues. Germline V gene data show CDR1 as MDHEN and CDR2 as SYDVKM. Trimming took 4 bases from V and 14 from J, leaving 21 bases between them. V usage is TRBV28 and J usage is TRBJ1-6; D is unresolved. The sequenced sample consisted of naive CD8+ T cells from PBMCs. This clonotype was sampled from a man aged 18 to 30 in good health. Some clones in this sample may be carry-over from other donors' samples. CDR3 region: CASSSPTGSLVALHF. The DNA for the CDR3 is TGTGCCAGCAGTTCGCCGACCGGATCCCTTGTAGCCCTCCACTTT.